The 29 T cell receptor beta chains below all came from one sample that was sequenced in a study of shared clonotypes between healthy human individuals. Generated by immunoSEQ multiplex PCR, the TCRdb table keeps only in-frame clones and is missing some. The sample yields millions of clones, 93% seen once. Sequenced material: naive CD4+ T cells from PBMCs. Subset denoted: CD45RA+ positively selected. The receptor source for this set is a man aged 18 to 29 in good health. Some clones in this sample may be carry-over from other donors' samples.

Remarks on this clone: A much larger clone lies one base from this, so it may be a read error. V is TRBV6-5 and J is TRBJ1-1; tentatively, D is TRBD1 (6 bases). V gave up 5 bases and J gave up 1 base, with 8 bases separating them. The CDR3 spans 13 residues. Per the germline V gene, CDR1 is MNHEY and CDR2 is SVGAGI. CDR3 sequence reads: CASSATGNTEAFF. DNA for the CDR3: TGTGCCAGCAGTGCGACAGGGAACACTGAAGCTTTCTTT.

The chain uses TRBV6-5 and TRBJ2-5; 12 bases line up with TRBD1. This CDR3 has 15 amino acids. Germline-derived CDR1 and CDR2 are MNHEY and SVGAGI. After removal of 4 bases from V and 5 bases from J, the junction contained 5 bases not matched to a gene. This CDR3 is CASSSGTGGGETQYF. CDR3 DNA sequence: TGTGCCAGCAGTTCAGGGACAGGGGGCGGGGAGACCCAGTACTTC.

The chain joins TRBV19 to TRBJ2-2; no firm D call. V lost 5 bases, J lost 7 bases, and 11 bases lay in between. Germline V gene lookup returns CDR1 LNHDA and CDR2 SQIVND (reference sequence). This CDR3 contains 13 residues. The CDR3 nucleotides are TGTGCCAGTAGTCCCCACCGAGGCGGGGAGCTGTTTTTT. This gives the protein CASSPHRGGELFF.

The chain uses TRBV28 and TRBJ1-2; 10 bases line up with TRBD1. This CDR3 is 18 amino acids long. J gave up 1 base and V 3 bases, and 11 bases lay outside the gene matches. CDR1 and CDR2 from the germline V gene are MDHEN and SYDVKM. The CDR3 sequence is CASSFSGTGVLRNYGYTF. The CDR3, as DNA: TGTGCCAGCAGTTTTAGTGGGACAGGGGTCCTTCGTAACTATGGCTACACCTTC.

The chain carries TRBV18 and TRBJ2-7; TRBD2 matches 13 bases. Germline V gene lookup returns CDR1 KGHSH and CDR2 LQKENI. The CDR3 has 17 residues. V was pared by 6 bases and J by 7 bases, with 15 bases of the junction left unmatched. The CDR3 here is CASSPGLAGSGSREQYF. CDR3 in DNA: TGTGCCAGCTCCCCGGGACTAGCGGGATCGGGGTCGCGGGAGCAGTACTTC.

The V and J genes are TRBV25-1 and TRBJ2-7; no clear D gene. CDR3 size: 14 residues. The V gene lost 2 bases and the J gene lost 2 bases, with 10 bases spanning the gap. CDR1 and CDR2 (germline): MGHDK, SYGVNS. The CDR3 DNA reads as TGTGCCAGCAGTGAACCCTCAGGCCCCTACGAGCAGTACTTC. Translated: CASSEPSGPYEQYF.

The rearrangement joins TRBV28 to TRBJ2-1; D unclear. With 7 bases removed from V and 6 bases from J, the gap between germline ends came to 19 bases. CDR1 and CDR2 from the germline V gene are MDHEN and SYDVKM. This CDR3 is built from 15 residues. CDR3 region: CASTSVPPESNEQFF. The DNA for the CDR3 is TGTGCCAGCACTTCCGTTCCGCCGGAGTCCAATGAGCAGTTCTTC. The full variable domain, rest sourced from reference TRBV28 and TRBJ2-1, is DVKVTQSSRYLVKRTGEKVFLECVQDMDHENMFWYRQDPGLGLRLIYFSYDVKMKEKGDIPEGYSVSREKKERFSLILESASTNQTSMYLCASTSVPPESNEQFFGPGTRLTVL.

The J gene is TRBJ1-5, the V gene TRBV19, with D perhaps TRBD1 (5 bases). The germline V gene has CDR1 LNHDA and CDR2 SQIVND (reference sequence). The CDR3 sequence is 16 residues long. Trimming removed 7 bases from V and 4 bases from J, with 20 bases in between. In DNA form, the CDR3 reads TGTGCCAGTACCTCGGCCACACAGGCAGCGAATCAGCCCCAGCATTTT. This sequence encodes CASTSATQAANQPQHF.

This rearrangement joins TRBV5-1 to TRBJ2-5, with 9 bases aligning to TRBD1. Germline CDR1 SGHRS, CDR2 YFSETQ. The V gene end was trimmed by 3 bases and the J gene end by 4 bases; junction bases not matched to a gene: 4. The CDR3 covers 14 residues. DNA for the CDR3: TGCGCCAGCAGCTGGGGACAGGGCAGAGAGACCCAGTACTTC. Its protein is CASSWGQGRETQYF.

In this sample, this clone turned up once. The V and J genes are TRBV19 and TRBJ2-1, with 14 bases matching TRBD2. After removal of 6 bases from V and 5 bases from J, the junction contained 0 bases not matched to a gene. CDR1 is LNHDA, CDR2 SQIVND, per germline (reference sequence). The CDR3 covers 14 residues. The CDR3 region is CASRGLAGDNEQFF. The DNA for the CDR3 is TGTGCCAGTAGGGGACTAGCGGGAGACAATGAGCAGTTCTTC.

The CDR3 DNA is TGTGCCAGCAGCTTAGCGCTTGCGGGGTCGAGCACTGAAGCTTTCTTT. Translated: CASSLALAGSSTEAFF. This chain uses TRBV7-6 with TRBJ1-1; the D is unclear. Germline CDR1 reads SGHVS; CDR2 reads FNYEAQ. This CDR3 region has 16 residues. V lost 0 bases and J lost 4, with 15 bases in between.

The chain couples TRBV11-2 to TRBJ1-6; D is unclear. Trimming took 5 bases from V and 7 from J, leaving 3 bases between them. Germline V lookup: CDR1 SGHAT, CDR2 FQNNGV. The CDR3 has 11 amino acids. CDR3 in amino acids: CASSLNSPLHF. The CDR3 bases are TGTGCCAGCAGCCTAAATTCACCCCTCCACTTT.

This sequence joins TRBV5-4 and TRBJ1-1; TRBD1 might be the D (5 bases). Trimming removed 4 bases from V and 8 bases from J, with 24 bases in between. The germline V gene has CDR1 SGHNT and CDR2 YYREEE (reference sequence). The CDR3 loop spans 16 amino acids. CDR3 region: CASSPDVGRVSSEAFF. The CDR3 bases are TGTGCCAGCAGCCCCGATGTGGGCAGGGTAAGCTCCGAAGCTTTCTTT.

J is TRBJ2-5 and V is TRBV7-3; TRBD1 might be the D (6 bases). The CDR3 loop spans 14 amino acids. CDR1 and CDR2 from the germline V gene are SGHTA and FQGTGA. The V end lost 4 bases, the J end lost 5 bases, and 14 bases lay between the germline ends. Here the CDR3 DNA reads TGTGCCAGCAGCTCAACAGGGAGCGCGGAGACCCAGTACTTC. Translation gives CASSSTGSAETQYF.

The chain employs TRBV6-5 and TRBJ1-2; maybe TRBD1 (5 bases). CDR1 is MNHEY and CDR2 is SVGAGI in the germline V gene. The CDR3 totals 15 residues. V was shortened by 6 bases and J by 4 bases, with 18 bases between the two germline ends. Here the CDR3 reads CASRPARGLGYGYTF. The CDR3 region has the DNA TGTGCCAGCAGACCTGCCCGGGGACTGGGCTATGGCTACACCTTC.

About this clone: Other DNA sequences within the sample encode an identical CDR3. The rearrangement uses TRBV7-2 and TRBJ2-1; 9 nucleotides match TRBD2. The trim removed 5 bases at V and 0 bases at J, leaving 2 bases unmatched. CDR3 length equals 15 residues. CDR1 SGHTA and CDR2 FQGNSA come from the germline V gene. Written as DNA, the CDR3 is TGTGCCAGCAGCCAACTAGCGGGCTCCTACAATGAGCAGTTCTTC. Its protein is CASSQLAGSYNEQFF.

The CDR3 DNA reads TGCGCCAGCAGCCAAGACCCAGCCTTCGGGCAGTACTTC. This encodes CASSQDPAFGQYF. V gene TRBV4-1 combines with J gene TRBJ2-7; no clear D. The CDR3 runs 13 residues. The V gene's germline CDR1 is MGHRA and CDR2 YSYEKL. V was clipped by 0 bases and J by 9 bases, with 12 bases between them.

The chain employs TRBV6-5 and TRBJ2-1; D remains unclear. The CDR3 has 16 amino acids. With 4 bases removed from V and 7 bases from J, the gap between germline ends came to 20 bases. Germline V gene lookup returns CDR1 MNHEY and CDR2 SVGAGI. CDR3 in DNA: TGTGCCAGCAGTTCGCCTTCGGCAGCCTCCTGGAATGAGCAGTTCTTC. Its protein is CASSSPSAASWNEQFF.

V gene TRBV7-3 combines with J gene TRBJ1-2, with D perhaps TRBD1 (5 bases). Germline CDR1 is SGHTA and CDR2 is FQGTGA. There are 13 residues in the CDR3. The germline V and J ends were trimmed by 0 bases and 8 bases, with 10 bases remaining between them. The CDR3 reads CASSLTRDAGYTF. CDR3 DNA sequence: TGTGCCAGCAGCTTAACAAGGGACGCCGGCTACACCTTC.

V and J are TRBV7-8 and TRBJ1-1, with a tentative D call TRBD1 (5 bases). The germline gives CDR1 SGHVS, CDR2 FQNEAQ. CDR3 length: 13 amino acids. Trimming took 3 bases from V and 4 from J, leaving 9 bases between them. CDR3 sequence (DNA): TGTGCCAGCAGCTTTGTCGGGGGCACTGAAGCTTTCTTT. Translation gives CASSFVGGTEAFF.

CDR3 bases: TGTGCCAGCAAACCTAAGCCTGGGACAACTGCCGAGCAGTACTTC. It encodes CASKPKPGTTAEQYF. The rearrangement links TRBV27 to TRBJ2-7; perhaps TRBD1 as D (6 bases). The V end was cut by 7 bases, the J end by 6 bases, with 22 bases between. The CDR3 loop spans 15 amino acids. Germline V gene lookup returns CDR1 MNHEY and CDR2 SMNVEV (reference sequence).

V and J are TRBV10-3 and TRBJ1-5; TRBD1 is a possible D gene (6 bases). The ends were cut back, 3 bases at V and 3 bases at J, with 15 bases in the middle. CDR1 and CDR2 (germline): ENHRY, SYGVKD. The CDR3 sequence is 16 residues long. The CDR3 loop is CAISDAQGIINQPQHF. The CDR3, as DNA: TGTGCCATCAGTGATGCGCAGGGGATAATCAATCAGCCCCAGCATTTT.

The rearrangement links TRBV10-3 to TRBJ2-5; possibly TRBD2 for D (7 bases). This CDR3 comprises 15 residues. Trimming pared 0 bases from V and 5 bases from J, leaving 13 bases between. Per the germline V gene, CDR1 is ENHRY and CDR2 is SYGVKD. CDR3 sequence: CAISESKGGGETQYF. CDR3 DNA: TGTGCCATCAGTGAGTCGAAAGGGGGAGGGGAGACCCAGTACTTC.

The rearrangement joins TRBV9 to TRBJ1-6, with D uncertain. The CDR3 is 15 amino acids. Trimming pared 3 bases from V and 7 bases from J, leaving 14 bases between. The germline V gene has CDR1 SGDLS and CDR2 YYNGEE. The DNA for the CDR3 is TGTGCCAGCAGCGCAGCCGGACGGCTCAATTCACCCCTCCACTTT. As protein: CASSAAGRLNSPLHF.

The gene calls are TRBV7-2 and TRBJ2-7; no clear D. The germline V gene encodes CDR1 SGHTA and CDR2 FQGNSA. V lost 1 base, J lost 3 bases, and 10 bases lay in between. The CDR3 consists of 14 residues. In DNA, the CDR3 is TGTGCCAGCAGCTTAGTGAAAGGATACTACGAGCAGTACTTC. Amino acids: CASSLVKGYYEQYF. The entire variable domain, with the rest obtained from reference TRBV7-2 and TRBJ2-7, is as follows: GAGVSQSPSNKVTEKGKDVELRCDPISGHTALYWYRQSLGQGLEFLIYFQGNSAPDKSGLPSDRFSAERTGGSVSTLTIQRTQQEDSAVYLCASSLVKGYYEQYFGPGTRLTVT.

The chain employs TRBV30 and TRBJ1-6; D gene unclear. This CDR3 has 15 amino acids. The V gene lost 0 bases and the J gene lost 6 bases, with 12 bases spanning the gap. Germline-derived CDR1 and CDR2 are GTSNPN and SVGIG (reference sequence). CDR3 coding DNA: TGTGCCTGGAGTGTATACGGGCCCGCTAATTCACCCCTCCACTTT. It specifies CAWSVYGPANSPLHF.

The chain links TRBV27 to TRBJ2-7; D not certain. Trimming took off 5 bases at V and 4 bases at J, with 24 bases between the two ends. The CDR3 length is 17 residues. CDR1 and CDR2 (germline): MNHEY, SMNVEV (reference sequence). This CDR3 is CASSSPRARKAGYEQYF. In nucleotides, the CDR3 is TGTGCCAGCAGTAGCCCCCGGGCACGAAAGGCCGGTTACGAGCAGTACTTC.

The V gene is TRBV14, the J gene TRBJ2-3; no clear D. CDR3 size: 14 residues. Trimming removed 3 bases at V and 0 bases at J, with 7 bases between. Germline loops: CDR1 SGHDN, CDR2 FVKESK. In nucleotides, the CDR3 is TGTGCCAGCAGCCACTACACGAGCACAGATACGCAGTATTTT. Translating it yields CASSHYTSTDTQYF.

The DNA of the CDR3 is TGTGCCAGCAGCTTAGACAGTGGCCTTGGGAATGAGCAGTTCTTC. Its translation is CASSLDSGLGNEQFF. The chain uses TRBV7-2 and TRBJ2-1; D remains ambiguous. With 1 base removed from V and 7 bases from J, the gap between germline ends came to 14 bases. This CDR3 contains 15 residues. CDR1 and CDR2 (germline): SGHTA, FQGNSA.